Below are 16 T cell receptor beta chains sequenced from a single sample in a study of siplizumab effects on memory and regulatory T cells. Assay: immunoSEQ multiplex PCR; the TCRdb copy retains only in-frame clones and omits some. The sample lists around 100,000 clones; 94% were seen once. Sequenced: non-Treg CD4+ T cells sorted from blood. The receptors shown here come from a human donor in good health.

The chain combines TRBV14 with TRBJ2-7; D is unresolved. Germline V gene lookup returns CDR1 SGHDN and CDR2 FVKESK. Trimming pared 0 bases from V and 0 bases from J, leaving 9 bases between. CDR3 size: 15 residues. This CDR3 is CASSQDAESSYEQYF. The DNA for the CDR3 is TGTGCCAGCAGCCAAGATGCGGAGTCCTCCTACGAGCAGTACTTC.

This chain links TRBV18 with TRBJ1-2, with 9 bases fitting TRBD1. V gave up 4 bases and J gave up 6 bases; unmatched junction bases: 9. Per germline, CDR1 KGHSH and CDR2 LQKENI. The CDR3 covers 15 residues. CDR3 loop: CASSQRQGGNNGYTF. The CDR3 bases are TGTGCCAGCTCACAGCGACAGGGGGGAAATAATGGCTACACCTTC.

The V and J genes are TRBV15 and TRBJ2-5; 13 nucleotides match TRBD2. J was trimmed by 13 bases and V by 5 bases; bases with no gene match: 10. The CDR3 has 14 amino acids. Germline CDR1 and CDR2: LNHNV and YYDKDF (reference sequence). The CDR3 loop is CATSGKGLAGPMYF. The CDR3 DNA follows: TGTGCCACCAGCGGAAAGGGACTAGCGGGACCTATGTACTTC.

This clone was counted once. This specimen includes other DNA sequences encoding the same CDR3. The V and J genes are TRBV19 and TRBJ2-1, with D perhaps assigned TRBD1 or TRBD2 (6 bases each). The CDR3 sequence is 13 residues long. V was clipped by 3 bases and J by 6 bases, with 9 bases between them. CDR1 is LNHDA, CDR2 SQIVND, per germline (reference sequence). The CDR3 bases are TGTGCCAGTAGTATCAGGGGAGGCAATGAGCAGTTCTTC. Its protein product is CASSIRGGNEQFF.

The chain recombines TRBV11-3 with TRBJ1-2; D might be TRBD1 (5 bases). In germline, CDR1 is SGHNT, CDR2 YENEEA. The CDR3 has 13 residues. With 5 bases removed from V and 2 bases from J, the gap between germline ends came to 9 bases. CDR3 sequence: CASSQGSNYGYTF. DNA for the CDR3: TGTGCCAGCAGCCAGGGATCAAACTATGGCTACACCTTC.

The chain uses TRBV9 and TRBJ2-7; possibly TRBD1 for D (5 bases). Germline CDR1 SGDLS, CDR2 YYNGEE. This CDR3 has 12 residues. Trimming stripped 0 bases from V and 12 bases from J, with 13 bases between. CDR3 DNA: TGTGCCAGCAGCGTAGCCCGGACACGGATGTACTTC. Translating gives CASSVARTRMYF.

The J gene is TRBJ1-2, the V gene TRBV6-1, with D perhaps TRBD1 (5 bases). V gave up 1 base and J gave up 8 bases, with 11 bases separating them. The CDR3 consists of 13 residues. The germline V gene has CDR1 MNHNS and CDR2 SASEGT. CDR3 DNA sequence: TGTGCCAGCAGTGAAGAAGGGGCATACGGCTACACCTTC. The encoded protein is CASSEEGAYGYTF.

The table lists this clone with a count of one. The rearrangement joins TRBV19 to TRBJ1-3, with D possibly being TRBD1 (5 bases). CDR3 length: 15 residues. The germline V gene has CDR1 LNHDA and CDR2 SQIVND (reference sequence). Trimming removed 6 bases from V and 0 bases from J, with 12 bases in between. The CDR3 is CASRLDSDSGNTIYF. The CDR3 bases are TGTGCCAGTAGATTAGACAGTGACTCTGGAAACACCATATATTTT.

For this clone: Germline is not matched at one junction end, which may reflect a read error. The J gene is TRBJ2-2, the V gene TRBV7-7; TRBD1 matches at 9 bases. The CDR3 consists of 16 residues. Germline CDR1 reads SSHAT; CDR2 reads FNYEAQ (reference sequence). CDR3 protein: CASSPGQGKNTGELFF. The CDR3 DNA follows: TGTGCTAGCAGCCCTGGACAGGGGAAGAACACCGGGGAGCTGTTTTTT.

This chain uses TRBV6-5 with TRBJ1-2; D perhaps matches TRBD1 (6 bases). This CDR3 is built from 13 residues. Germline loops: CDR1 MNHEY, CDR2 SVGAGI. V gave up 5 bases and J gave up 3 bases, with 10 bases separating them. CDR3 nucleotides: TGTGCCAGCAGTAAAACAGGGTACTATGGCTACACCTTC. Residues: CASSKTGYYGYTF.

The chain is built from TRBV19 and TRBJ1-3; TRBD1 aligns across 7 bases. The J segment lost 4 bases and the V segment lost 9 bases, leaving 6 bases of the junction unmatched. This CDR3 spans 13 amino acids. CDR1 LNHDA and CDR2 SQIVND come from the germline V gene (reference sequence). CDR3 region: CASNRGSGNTIYF. CDR3 DNA: TGTGCCAGCAACAGGGGATCCGGAAACACCATATATTTT.

The chain employs TRBV6-6 and TRBJ1-6; D is uncertain. CDR1 and CDR2 (germline): MNHNY, SVGAGI (reference sequence). Between the trimmed V and J ends, which lost 6 bases and 9 bases, there was a span of 18 bases. There are 15 residues in the CDR3. CDR3 region: CASRPPGTRISPLHF. The DNA for the CDR3 is TGTGCCAGCAGGCCCCCTGGCACCCGGATTTCACCCCTCCACTTT.

The V gene is TRBV18, the J gene TRBJ2-5, with D unclear. Germline CDR1 reads KGHSH; CDR2 reads LQKENI. This CDR3 contains 15 residues. V lost 0 bases, J lost 1 base, and 9 bases lay in between. CDR3 nucleotides: TGTGCCAGCTCACCACCGGTGGGGTTCCAAGAGACCCAGTACTTC. Translated: CASSPPVGFQETQYF.

This clone was seen a handful of times. The genes are TRBV9 and TRBJ2-2; 9 bases map to TRBD1. CDR1 and CDR2 (germline): SGDLS, YYNGEE. The CDR3 length is 15 residues. The ends lost 3 bases at V and 6 bases at J; junction bases unmatched: 6. CDR3 nucleotides: TGTGCCAGCAGCGCGGTTACAGGGGGCGCCGGGGAGCTGTTTTTT. This gives the protein CASSAVTGGAGELFF.

The genes are TRBV18 and TRBJ1-1, with TRBD1 as a possible D gene (6 bases). Germline lookup yields CDR1 KGHSH and CDR2 LQKENI. V shed 3 bases and J shed 0 bases, with 11 bases lying between them. This CDR3 has 15 residues. CDR3 in DNA: TGTGCCAGCTCACCCTTAGGGGGGCTGAACACTGAAGCTTTCTTT. Residues: CASSPLGGLNTEAFF.

V and J are TRBV29-1 and TRBJ1-2; 10 nucleotides line up with TRBD1. This CDR3 has 14 residues. Per the germline V gene, CDR1 is SQVTM and CDR2 is ANQGSEA. V was pared by 4 bases and J by 6 bases, with 8 bases of the junction left unmatched. CDR3 nucleotide sequence: TGCAGCGTTGTTGGACAGGGGGAATGGAATGGCTACACCTTC. It is translated as CSVVGQGEWNGYTF.